The present T cell receptor beta chain was sequenced within a study of blood T cell repertoires in COVID-19. Study in general: Collection of acute and convalescent COVID-19 samples took place in the United States, Italy and Spain.

From germline, CDR1 is MDHEN and CDR2 SYDVKM. There are 15 residues in the CDR3. The J segment lost 4 bases and the V segment lost 3 bases, leaving 2 bases of the junction unmatched. Authors' processing steps: Counts of nucleated cells, estimated from reference gene primer amplification, were obtained. Assay: immunoSEQ multiplex PCR; the TCRdb copy retains only in-frame clones and omits some. V, J and clone size reflect that table, while D and trimming were determined from the DNA. The table shows some 11,000 clones, with about 83% occurring only once. This receptor was obtained from a man aged 50-59 years with active COVID-19. The material sequenced was peripheral blood. The chain combines TRBV28 with TRBJ2-7; 14 nucleotides line up with TRBD2. CDR3 sequence: CASSLGLAGDYEQYF. CDR3 coding DNA: TGTGCCAGCAGTTTGGGACTAGCGGGAGATTACGAGCAGTACTTC.